This T cell receptor beta chain is from a study of identical twins. It was template switching that added a universal primer site, and there were unique molecular identifiers on the cDNA. From the 5' RACE reads, TCRdb called clonotypes with MiXCR, one entry per CDR3 protein. The table lists more than 400,000 distinct CDR3 sequences, roughly 15% of them singletons. This clonotype showed up just a few times. CDR3 size: 14 residues. The junction had 5 bases not matched to a gene; V was cut back by 5 bases and J by 4 bases. Germline CDR1 is SGHVS and CDR2 is FQNEAQ. This sample was also put to use in a study of yellow fever vaccine responses in identical twins.

This clonotype was sampled from a woman aged 18-29 years in good health. What was sequenced was CD4+ T cells sorted from blood. V and J are TRBV7-8 and TRBJ1-2; 9 positions match TRBD1. Written as DNA, the CDR3 is TGTGCCAGCAGCCCCCGGACAGGGGCCTATGGCTACACCTTC. Its protein is CASSPRTGAYGYTF. Variable domain in full (rest from reference TRBV7-8 and TRBJ1-2): GAGVSQSPRYKVAKRGQDVALRCDPISGHVSLFWYQQALGQGPEFLTYFQNEAQLDKSGLPSDRFFAERPEGSVSTLKIQRTQQEDSAVYLCASSPRTGAYGYTFGSGTRLTVV.